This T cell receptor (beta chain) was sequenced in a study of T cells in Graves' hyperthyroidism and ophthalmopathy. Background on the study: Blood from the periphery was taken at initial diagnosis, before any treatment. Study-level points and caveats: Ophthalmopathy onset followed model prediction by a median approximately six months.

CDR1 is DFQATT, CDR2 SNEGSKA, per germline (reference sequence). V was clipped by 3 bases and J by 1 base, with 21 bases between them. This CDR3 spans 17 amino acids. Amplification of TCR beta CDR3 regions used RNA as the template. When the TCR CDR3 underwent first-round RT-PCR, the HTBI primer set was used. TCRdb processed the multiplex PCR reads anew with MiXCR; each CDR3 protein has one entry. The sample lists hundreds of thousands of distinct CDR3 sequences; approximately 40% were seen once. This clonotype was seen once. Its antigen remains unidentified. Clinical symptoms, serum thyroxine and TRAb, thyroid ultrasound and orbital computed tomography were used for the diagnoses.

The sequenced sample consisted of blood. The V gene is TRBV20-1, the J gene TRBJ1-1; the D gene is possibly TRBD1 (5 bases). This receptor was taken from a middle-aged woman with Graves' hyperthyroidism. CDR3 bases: TGCAGTGCTAGCACTACGACTAGCGGGGCAGGGAACACTGAAGCTTTCTTT. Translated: CSASTTTSGAGNTEAFF.